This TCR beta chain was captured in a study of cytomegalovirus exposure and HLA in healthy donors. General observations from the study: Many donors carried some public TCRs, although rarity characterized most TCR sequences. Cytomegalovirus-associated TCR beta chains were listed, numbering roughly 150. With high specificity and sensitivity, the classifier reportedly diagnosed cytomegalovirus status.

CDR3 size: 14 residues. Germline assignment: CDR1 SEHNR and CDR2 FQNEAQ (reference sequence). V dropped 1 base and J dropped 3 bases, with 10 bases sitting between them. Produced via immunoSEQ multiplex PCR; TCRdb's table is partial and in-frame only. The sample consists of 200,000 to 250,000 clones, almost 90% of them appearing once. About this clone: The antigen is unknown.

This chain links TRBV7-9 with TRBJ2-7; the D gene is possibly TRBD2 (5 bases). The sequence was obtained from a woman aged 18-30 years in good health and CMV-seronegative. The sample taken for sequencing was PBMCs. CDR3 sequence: CASSLDWEYYEQYF. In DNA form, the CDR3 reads TGTGCCAGCAGCTTAGATTGGGAGTACTACGAGCAGTACTTC.